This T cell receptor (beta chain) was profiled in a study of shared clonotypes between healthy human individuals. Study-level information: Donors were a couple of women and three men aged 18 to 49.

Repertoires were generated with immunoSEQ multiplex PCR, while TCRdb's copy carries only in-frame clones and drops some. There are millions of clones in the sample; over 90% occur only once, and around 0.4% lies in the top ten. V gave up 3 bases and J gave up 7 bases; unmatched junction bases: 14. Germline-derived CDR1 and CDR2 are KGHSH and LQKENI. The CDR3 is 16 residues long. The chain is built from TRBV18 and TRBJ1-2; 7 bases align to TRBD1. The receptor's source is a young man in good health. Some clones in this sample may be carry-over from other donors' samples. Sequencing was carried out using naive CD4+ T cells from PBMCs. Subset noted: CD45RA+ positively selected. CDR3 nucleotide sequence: TGTGCCAGCTCACCCCTAACATCGACAGGGAGGATTGGCTACACCTTC. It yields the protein CASSPLTSTGRIGYTF.